The clone carrying this T cell receptor (beta chain) was found a few times. The target antigen is unknown. In TCRdb, the reads were re-called with MiXCR into one record per CDR3 protein. The table records about 140,000 distinct CDR3 sequences, over 25% of them present only once. These data belong to a study of T cell repertoires in cytomegalovirus infection. Study background: From public TCR beta signatures came an indication of both CMV infection and matching HLA type.

Study results and limitations: The response measured ex vivo was dominated by TCR beta clonotypes (HLA-C-restricted and CMV-specific). People with CMV and the relevant HLA were identified by cumulative public TCR beta family frequency.

The CDR3 totals 14 residues. V lost 5 bases and J lost 0, with 8 bases in between. The V gene's germline CDR1 is LNHDA and CDR2 SQIVND (reference sequence). V usage is TRBV19 and J usage is TRBJ1-3; D is undetermined. The sequence came from a human donor in good health (CMV status not recorded). Some clones in this sample may be carry-over from other donors' samples. Sequences were derived from CD8+ T cells from cultured PBMCs, sampled from culture after CMV antigen stimulation. CDR3 in amino acids: CASSPVVSGNTIYF. The CDR3 bases are TGTGCCAGTAGTCCGGTTGTCTCTGGAAACACCATATATTTT.